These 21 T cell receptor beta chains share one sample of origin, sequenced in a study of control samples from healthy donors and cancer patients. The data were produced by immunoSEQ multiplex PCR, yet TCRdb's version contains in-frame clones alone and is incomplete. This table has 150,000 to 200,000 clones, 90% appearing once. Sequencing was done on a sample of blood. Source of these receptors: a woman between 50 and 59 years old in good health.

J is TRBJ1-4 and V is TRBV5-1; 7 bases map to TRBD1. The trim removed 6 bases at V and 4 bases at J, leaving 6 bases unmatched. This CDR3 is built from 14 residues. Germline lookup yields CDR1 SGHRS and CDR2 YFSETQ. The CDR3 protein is CASKQGGINEKLFF. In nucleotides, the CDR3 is TGCGCCAGCAAGCAGGGGGGAATTAATGAAAAACTGTTTTTT.

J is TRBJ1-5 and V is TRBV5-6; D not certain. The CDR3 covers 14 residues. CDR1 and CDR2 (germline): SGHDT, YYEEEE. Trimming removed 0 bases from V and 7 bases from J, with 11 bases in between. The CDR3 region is CASSLGGERQPQHF. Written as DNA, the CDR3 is TGTGCCAGCAGCTTGGGCGGGGAACGGCAGCCCCAGCATTTT.

CDR3 protein: CASSPGLASKETQYF. The CDR3 DNA follows: TGTGCCAGCAGCCCAGGACTAGCATCGAAAGAGACCCAGTACTTC. The chain couples TRBV4-2 to TRBJ2-5; 8 positions match TRBD2. This CDR3 region has 15 residues. Unmatched junction bases numbered 7, after V lost 4 bases and J lost 3 bases. Germline-derived CDR1 and CDR2 are LGHNA and YNFKEQ.

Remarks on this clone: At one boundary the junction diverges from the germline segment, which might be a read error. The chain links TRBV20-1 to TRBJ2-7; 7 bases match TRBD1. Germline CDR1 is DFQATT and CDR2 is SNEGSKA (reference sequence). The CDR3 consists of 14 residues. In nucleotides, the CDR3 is TGCAGTGCTAGTGGCCGGACAGGCTCCCACGAGCAGTACTTC. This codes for CSASGRTGSHEQYF.

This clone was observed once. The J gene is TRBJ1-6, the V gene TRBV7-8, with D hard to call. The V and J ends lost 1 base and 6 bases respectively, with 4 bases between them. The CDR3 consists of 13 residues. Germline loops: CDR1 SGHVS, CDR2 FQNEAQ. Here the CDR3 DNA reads TGTGCCAGCAGCTTAGGCCTTAATTCACCCCTCCACTTT. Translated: CASSLGLNSPLHF. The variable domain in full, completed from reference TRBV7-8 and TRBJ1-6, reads GAGVSQSPRYKVAKRGQDVALRCDPISGHVSLFWYQQALGQGPEFLTYFQNEAQLDKSGLPSDRFFAERPEGSVSTLKIQRTQQEDSAVYLCASSLGLNSPLHFGNGTRLTVT.

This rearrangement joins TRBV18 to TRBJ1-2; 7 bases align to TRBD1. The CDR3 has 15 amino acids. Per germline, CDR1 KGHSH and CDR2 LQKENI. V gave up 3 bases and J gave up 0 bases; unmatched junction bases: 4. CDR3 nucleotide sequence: TGTGCCAGCTCACCGGGGACAGCTACTAACTATGGCTACACCTTC. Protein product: CASSPGTATNYGYTF.

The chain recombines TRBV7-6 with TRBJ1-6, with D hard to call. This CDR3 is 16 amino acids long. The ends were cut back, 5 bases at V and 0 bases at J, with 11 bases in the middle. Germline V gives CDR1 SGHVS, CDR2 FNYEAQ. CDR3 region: CASSEIGGSYNSPLHF. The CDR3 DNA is TGTGCCAGCAGCGAGATTGGAGGCTCCTATAATTCACCCCTCCACTTT.

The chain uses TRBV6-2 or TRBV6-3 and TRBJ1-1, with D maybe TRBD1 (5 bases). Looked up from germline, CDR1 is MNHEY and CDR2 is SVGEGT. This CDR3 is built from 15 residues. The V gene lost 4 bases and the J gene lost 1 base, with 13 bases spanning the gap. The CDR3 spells CASSSGTLGNTEAFF. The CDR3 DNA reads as TGTGCCAGCAGTTCCGGGACCCTTGGGAACACTGAAGCTTTCTTT.

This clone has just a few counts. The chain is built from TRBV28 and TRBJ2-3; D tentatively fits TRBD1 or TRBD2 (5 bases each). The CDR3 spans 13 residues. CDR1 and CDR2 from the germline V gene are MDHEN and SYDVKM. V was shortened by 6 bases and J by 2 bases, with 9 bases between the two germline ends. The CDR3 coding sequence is TGTGCCAGCAGGTCGGGGCCCACAGATACGCAGTATTTT. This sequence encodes CASRSGPTDTQYF.

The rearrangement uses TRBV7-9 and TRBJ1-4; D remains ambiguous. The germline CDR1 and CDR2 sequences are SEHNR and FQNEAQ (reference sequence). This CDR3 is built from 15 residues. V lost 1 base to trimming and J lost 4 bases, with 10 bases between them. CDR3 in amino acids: CASSLGAGGNEKLFF. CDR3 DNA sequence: TGTGCCAGCAGCTTAGGTGCGGGAGGTAATGAAAAACTGTTTTTT.

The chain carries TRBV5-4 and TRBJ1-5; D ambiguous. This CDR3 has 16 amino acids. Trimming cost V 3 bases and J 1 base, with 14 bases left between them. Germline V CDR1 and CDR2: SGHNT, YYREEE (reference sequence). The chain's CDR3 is CASSSGGRISNQPQHF. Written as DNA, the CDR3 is TGTGCCAGCAGCTCGGGAGGGCGGATAAGCAATCAGCCCCAGCATTTT. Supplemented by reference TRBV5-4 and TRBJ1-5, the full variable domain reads ETGVTQSPTHLIKTRGQQVTLRCSSQSGHNTVSWYQQALGQGPQFIFQYYREEENGRGNFPPRFSGLQFPNYSSELNVNALELDDSALYLCASSSGGRISNQPQHFGDGTRLSIL.

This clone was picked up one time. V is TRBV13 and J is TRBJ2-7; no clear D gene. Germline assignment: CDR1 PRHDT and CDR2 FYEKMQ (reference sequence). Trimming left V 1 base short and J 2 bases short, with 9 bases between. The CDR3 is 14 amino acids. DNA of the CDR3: TGTGCCAGCAGCTTAGTTTTGGGCCCCTACGAGCAGTACTTC. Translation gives CASSLVLGPYEQYF.

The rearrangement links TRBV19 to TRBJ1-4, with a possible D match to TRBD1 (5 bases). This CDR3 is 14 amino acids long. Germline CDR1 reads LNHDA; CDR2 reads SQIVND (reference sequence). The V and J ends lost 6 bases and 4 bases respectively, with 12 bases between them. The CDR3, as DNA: TGTGCCAGTAGACGGGACTCCGGTAATGAAAAACTGTTTTTT. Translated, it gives CASRRDSGNEKLFF. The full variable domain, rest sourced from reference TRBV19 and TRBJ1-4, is DGGITQSPKYLFRKEGQNVTLSCEQNLNHDAMYWYRQDPGQGLRLIYYSQIVNDFQKGDIAEGYSVSREKKESFPLTVTSAQKNPTAFYLCASRRDSGNEKLFFGSGTQLSVL.

The DNA of the CDR3 is TGCAGCGTTTTCGTACGCTCTGGAAACACCATATATTTT. Protein sequence: CSVFVRSGNTIYF. This chain uses TRBV29-1 with TRBJ1-3; no firm D call. Germline V lookup: CDR1 SQVTM, CDR2 ANQGSEA. There are 13 residues in the CDR3. V was clipped by 5 bases and J by 0 bases, with 8 bases between them. The full variable domain, in which reference TRBV29-1 and TRBJ1-3 provide the parts outside the CDR3, is SAVISQKPSRDICQRGTSLTIQCQVDSQVTMMFWYRQQPGQSLTLIATANQGSEATYESGFVIDKFPISRPNLTFSTLTVSNMSPEDSSIYLCSVFVRSGNTIYFGEGSWLTVV.

For the CDR3, the DNA is TGTGCCAGCAGTCAGGACGGGAGGATGTGGGGCTACACCTTC. Protein product: CASSQDGRMWGYTF. The chain employs TRBV2 and TRBJ1-2; D is uncertain. The germline gives CDR1 SNHLY, CDR2 FYNNEI. The CDR3 consists of 14 residues. The V end was cut by 5 bases, the J end by 8 bases, with 18 bases between. Full variable domain (outside the CDR3, taken from reference TRBV2 and TRBJ1-2): EPEVTQTPSHQVTQMGQEVILRCVPISNHLYFYWYRQILGQKVEFLVSFYNNEISEKSEIFDDQFSVERPDGSNFTLKIRSTKLEDSAMYFCASSQDGRMWGYTFGSGTRLTVV.

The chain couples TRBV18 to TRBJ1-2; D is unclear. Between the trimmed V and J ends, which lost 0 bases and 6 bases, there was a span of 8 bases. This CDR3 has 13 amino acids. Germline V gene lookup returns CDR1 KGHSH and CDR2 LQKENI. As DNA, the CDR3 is TGTGCCAGCTCACCACCGAGCGGGAATGGCTACACCTTC. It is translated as CASSPPSGNGYTF.

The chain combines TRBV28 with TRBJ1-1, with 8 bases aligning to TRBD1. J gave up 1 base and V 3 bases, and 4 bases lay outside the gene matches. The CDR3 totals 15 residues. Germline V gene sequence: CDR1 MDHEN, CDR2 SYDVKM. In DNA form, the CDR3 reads TGTGCCAGCAGTTTGTTCGGGACAGGGAACACTGAAGCTTTCTTT. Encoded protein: CASSLFGTGNTEAFF.

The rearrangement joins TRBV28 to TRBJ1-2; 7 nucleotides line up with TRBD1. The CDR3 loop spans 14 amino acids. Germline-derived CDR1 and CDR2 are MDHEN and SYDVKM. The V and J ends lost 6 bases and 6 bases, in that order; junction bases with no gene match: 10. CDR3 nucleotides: TGTGCCAGCAGACGACTCCGGGACAGCGATGGCTACACCTTC. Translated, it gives CASRRLRDSDGYTF.

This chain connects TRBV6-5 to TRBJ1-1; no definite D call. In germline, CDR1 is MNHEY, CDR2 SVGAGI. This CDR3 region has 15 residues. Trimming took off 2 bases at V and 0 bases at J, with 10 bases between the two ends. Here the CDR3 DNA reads TGTGCCAGCAGTTACGCCGGGCGGATGAACACTGAAGCTTTCTTT. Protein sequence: CASSYAGRMNTEAFF.

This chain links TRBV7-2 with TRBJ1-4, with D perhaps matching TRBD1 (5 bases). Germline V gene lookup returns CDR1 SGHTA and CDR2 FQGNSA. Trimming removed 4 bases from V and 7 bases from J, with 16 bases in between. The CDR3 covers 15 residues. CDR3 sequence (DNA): TGTGCCAGCAGCTACTCCGGGACGACGGGTGAAAAACTGTTTTTT. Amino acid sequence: CASSYSGTTGEKLFF.

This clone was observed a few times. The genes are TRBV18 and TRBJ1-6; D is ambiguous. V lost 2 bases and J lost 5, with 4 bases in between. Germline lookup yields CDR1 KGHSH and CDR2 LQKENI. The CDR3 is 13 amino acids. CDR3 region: CASSPNDNSPLHF. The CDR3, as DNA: TGTGCCAGCTCACCAAACGATAATTCACCCCTCCACTTT.